This record looks at one TCR beta chain sequence and its context. This may be a read error: a much more frequent sequence differs by one nucleotide. The record originates from a study of read filtering for tumor transcriptome and immune sequencing. This CDR3 has 15 amino acids. Germline values: CDR1 SGHDN, CDR2 FVKESK. From about 400 ng of RNA, a library with molecular barcoded alpha/delta and beta/gamma adaptors was made. TCRdb reprocessed the reads with MiXCR, giving one entry per CDR3 protein. The sample holds 35,000 to 45,000 distinct CDR3 sequences, roughly 15% seen once. The sequencing sample was made of a population of CD138-negative cells sorted from bone marrow. V usage is TRBV14 and J usage is TRBJ1-2, with D maybe TRBD1 (5 bases). The source of this sequence is a donor at least 40 years old with multiple myeloma. CDR3 nucleotides: TGTGCCAGCAGCCGCGGAACAGGCCTTAACCATGGCTACACCTTC. Translating it yields CASSRGTGLNHGYTF.